A single sample is the source of the 5 T cell receptor beta chains below, sequenced in a study of CD8+CD57+ T cells in acquired aplastic anemia. CDR3 and TCR beta VDJ profiling relied on a genomic DNA template. MiXCR, applied by TCRdb to the reads, yields one record per CDR3 protein. The data contain around 200,000 distinct CDR3 sequences, about 59% of them singletons. The sample comprised sorted CD4+, CD8+, or CD8+CD57+ T cells (not recorded which) from PBMCs. The receptors here all came from a human donor in good health.

This clonotype was observed many times. The gene calls are TRBV11-2 and TRBJ2-7, with TRBD2 matching 9 bases. The trim removed 7 bases at V and 4 bases at J, leaving 8 bases unmatched. The CDR3 is 14 amino acids. Germline values: CDR1 SGHAT, CDR2 FQNNGV. The CDR3: CASTLPGLAYEQYF. DNA for the CDR3: TGTGCCAGCACCCTACCGGGACTAGCTTACGAGCAGTACTTC.

This clonotype has just a few counts. V gene TRBV7-9 combines with J gene TRBJ1-4; the D is unclear. The CDR3 runs 15 residues. Germline assignment: CDR1 SEHNR and CDR2 FQNEAQ (reference sequence). V gave up 0 bases and J gave up 7 bases, with 12 bases separating them. The CDR3 reads CASSLASGFAEKLFF. CDR3 bases: TGTGCCAGCAGCTTAGCCTCGGGGTTCGCTGAAAAACTGTTTTTT.

There are a few counts of this clonotype. The V gene is TRBV7-9, the J gene TRBJ1-1; 7 bases map to TRBD1. The CDR3 loop spans 16 amino acids. Germline-derived CDR1 and CDR2 are SEHNR and FQNEAQ (reference sequence). V shed 1 base and J 0 bases; nucleotides not matched to a gene: 5. The DNA of the CDR3 is TGTGCCAGCAGCTTAGGGGACAGAGCCATGAACACTGAAGCTTTCTTT. The encoded protein is CASSLGDRAMNTEAFF.

This clonotype appeared many times. The rearrangement links TRBV11-2 to TRBJ1-2; 8 nucleotides align to TRBD1. The V segment lost 2 bases and the J segment 5 bases; nucleotides outside the gene matches: 7. The CDR3 spans 15 residues. Germline loops: CDR1 SGHAT, CDR2 FQNNGV. The CDR3 nucleotides are TGTGCCAGCAGCTTAATAACAGGGGGTGGATATGGCTACACCTTC. As protein: CASSLITGGGYGYTF. Full variable domain (outside the CDR3, taken from reference TRBV11-2 and TRBJ1-2): EAGVAQSPRYKIIEKRQSVAFWCNPISGHATLYWYQQILGQGPKLLIQFQNNGVVDDSQLPKDRFSAERLKGVDSTLKIQPAKLEDSAVYLCASSLITGGGYGYTFGSGTRLTVV.

This chain uses TRBV13 with TRBJ2-7, with D perhaps TRBD2 (7 bases). V lost 5 bases to trimming and J lost 5 bases, with 25 bases between them. Germline V gives CDR1 PRHDT, CDR2 FYEKMQ (reference sequence). The CDR3 consists of 17 residues. CDR3 protein: CASSPDFEGGLLDEQYF. The CDR3 DNA sequence: TGTGCCAGCAGCCCGGACTTCGAGGGGGGGCTTCTCGACGAGCAGTACTTC.